This TCR beta chain originates from a study of T cell changes during pregnancy in multiple sclerosis. The CDR3 is 14 amino acids. CDR1 and CDR2 from the germline V gene are SGHRS and YFSETQ. Trimming took off 4 bases at V and 7 bases at J, with 17 bases between the two ends. Method: immunoSEQ multiplex PCR; TCRdb's copy keeps in-frame clones and lacks some. This table holds tens of thousands of clones, approximately 90% found once. This sequence was found in a female donor in good health, enrolled as a control in a pregnancy study. Specimen: CD4+ T cells from peripheral blood mononuclear cells, collected after pregnancy. This chain uses TRBV5-1 with TRBJ1-2, with D maybe TRBD1 (6 bases). CDR3: CASSPLGGLIGYTF. The CDR3 coding sequence is TGCGCCAGCAGCCCCCTCGGGGGGCTTATTGGCTACACCTTC.